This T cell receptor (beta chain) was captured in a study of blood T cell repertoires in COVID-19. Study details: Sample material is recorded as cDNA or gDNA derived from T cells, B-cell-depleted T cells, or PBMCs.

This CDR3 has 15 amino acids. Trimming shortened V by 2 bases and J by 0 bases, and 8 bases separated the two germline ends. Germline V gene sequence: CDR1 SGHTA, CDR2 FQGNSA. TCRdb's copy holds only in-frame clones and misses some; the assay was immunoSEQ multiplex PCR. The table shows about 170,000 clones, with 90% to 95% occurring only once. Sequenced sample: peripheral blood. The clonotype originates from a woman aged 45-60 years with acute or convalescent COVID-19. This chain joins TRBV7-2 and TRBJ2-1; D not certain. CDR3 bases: TGTGCCAGCAGCTTACTTTCGGGCTCCTACAATGAGCAGTTCTTC. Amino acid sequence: CASSLLSGSYNEQFF.